A selection of T cell receptor beta chains follows, all from one sample in a study of human T cells and chemical hapten exposure. Via MiXCR, TCRdb re-called the 5' RACE reads, giving one row per CDR3 protein. The sample lists roughly 81,000 distinct CDR3 sequences; about 15% were seen once. These receptor sequences come from a female donor in good health. Each CDR3 is given with its conserved first and last residue. A D gene is named only where the DNA matches it firmly. Rows may omit the clone size; those that give it use once, few, many or a size class.

TRBV6-1	TRBJ1-1	NA	NA	CASSESVNTEAFF	TGTGCCAGCAGTGAATCGGTGAACACTGAAGCTTTCTTT
TRBV6-2/TRBV6-3	TRBJ1-6	NA	NA	CASSYSGTPNSPLHF	TGTGCCAGCAGTTACTCGGGGACACCGAATTCACCCCTCCACTTT
TRBV29-1	TRBJ2-2	few	TRBD2	CSVVGGEESGELFF	TGCAGCGTTGTGGGAGGGGAGGAGTCCGGGGAGCTGTTTTTT
TRBV20-1	TRBJ1-5	many	NA	CSASGGAQPQHF	TGCAGTGCTAGTGGGGGGGCTCAGCCCCAGCATTTT
TRBV6-1	TRBJ1-6	NA	NA	CASRNSGGLGSSYNSPLHF	TGTGCCAGCAGGAATTCGGGCGGCCTGGGGAGCTCCTATAATTCACCCCTCCACTTT
TRBV5-4	TRBJ2-5	few	TRBD2	CASSSLAEETQYF	TGTGCCAGCAGCTCGCTAGCGGAAGAGACCCAGTACTTC
TRBV7-2	TRBJ2-5	many	NA	CASSPWGTSQETQYF	TGTGCCAGCAGCCCGTGGGGGACTTCCCAAGAGACCCAGTACTTC
TRBV3-1	TRBJ1-5	few	NA	CASRGSPDQPQHF	TGTGCCAGCAGGGGGTCTCCAGATCAGCCCCAGCATTTT
TRBV28	TRBJ1-4	few	NA	CASSLNEKLFF	TGTGCCAGCAGTTTGAATGAAAAACTGTTTTTT
TRBV29-1	TRBJ1-1	few	TRBD1	CSFGPDRHTEAFF	TGCAGCTTCGGCCCGGACAGGCACACTGAAGCTTTCTTT
TRBV27	TRBJ1-2	NA	TRBD1	CASSTGTGDHFNYGYTF	TGTGCCAGCAGTACAGGGACAGGTGACCATTTTAACTATGGCTACACCTTC
TRBV20-1	TRBJ2-2	few	TRBD1	CSARQGAGELFF	TGCAGTGCCAGACAGGGCGCCGGGGAGCTGTTTTTT
TRBV5-1	TRBJ2-6	NA	NA	CASSLSGVGNSGANVLTF	TGCGCCAGCAGCTTATCAGGGGTCGGGAACTCTGGGGCCAACGTCCTGACTTTC
TRBV10-2	TRBJ2-3	many	TRBD2	CASTSQVGGTDTQYF	TGCGCCAGCACCTCCCAAGTCGGGGGGACAGATACGCAGTATTTT
TRBV20-1	TRBJ1-1	NA	TRBD1	CSVSRGENTEAFF	TGCAGTGTCAGCAGGGGGGAGAACACTGAAGCTTTCTTT
TRBV5-1	TRBJ2-1	NA	TRBD1	CASSLDTGTGMEQFF	TGCGCCAGCAGCTTGGACACCGGGACAGGGATGGAGCAGTTCTTC
TRBV6-5	TRBJ2-5	few	NA	CASKKGWEETQYF	TGTGCCAGCAAAAAAGGATGGGAGGAGACCCAGTACTTC
TRBV9	TRBJ1-2	NA	TRBD1	CASTKTGAYGYTF	TGTGCCAGCACCAAGACAGGGGCCTATGGCTACACCTTC
TRBV6-5	TRBJ1-2	NA	NA	CASSYSSGAASMVGYTF	TGTGCCAGCAGTTACTCTTCCGGGGCCGCCTCTATGGTAGGCTACACCTTC
TRBV6-5	TRBJ1-3	many	NA	CATEGVSGNTIYF	TGTGCCACTGAAGGGGTCTCTGGAAACACCATATATTTT
TRBV7-2	TRBJ2-3	few	NA	CASSPEWGATLGMYF	TGTGCCAGCAGCCCCGAGTGGGGGGCTACCCTGGGGATGTATTTT
TRBV5-5	TRBJ1-1	NA	NA	CASSLGLYAFF	TGTGCCAGCAGTTTGGGGCTATACGCTTTCTTT
TRBV6-1	TRBJ1-2	few	TRBD1	CASRGQGDPNYGYTF	TGTGCCAGCAGGGGACAGGGGGATCCCAACTATGGCTACACCTTC
TRBV5-1	TRBJ2-5	few	NA	CASSPGLAGRRETQYF	TGCGCCAGCAGCCCCGGTTTGGCGGGGAGGCGGGAGACCCAGTACTTC
TRBV4-1	TRBJ2-3	few	TRBD1	CASSLNRGPFTDTQYF	TGCGCCAGCAGCCTTAACAGGGGGCCCTTCACAGATACGCAGTATTTT
TRBV6-1	TRBJ2-1	NA	TRBD2	CASSEAGLVPFF	TGTGCCAGCAGTGAAGCAGGACTAGTACCGTTCTTC
TRBV3-1	TRBJ1-1	few	NA	CASSQPQGSTEAFF	TGTGCCAGCAGCCAGCCCCAGGGGAGTACTGAAGCTTTCTTT
TRBV5-1	TRBJ2-2	once	NA	CASSLAGTANTGELFF	TGCGCCAGCAGCTTAGCGGGGACAGCGAACACCGGGGAGCTGTTTTTT
TRBV12-3/TRBV12-4	TRBJ1-2	many	NA	CASSLRASGYTF	TGTGCCAGCAGTTTAAGGGCTTCTGGCTACACCTTC
TRBV7-9	TRBJ1-4	few	TRBD1	CASSPRDRGNEKLFF	TGTGCCAGCAGCCCCCGGGACAGAGGGAATGAAAAACTGTTTTTT
TRBV6-2/TRBV6-3	TRBJ2-7	few	NA	CASSKDSFEQYF	TGTGCCAGCAGTAAGGACAGTTTTGAGCAGTACTTC
TRBV12-3/TRBV12-4	TRBJ1-2	few	NA	CASRPDGGANYGYTF	TGTGCCAGCAGACCAGATGGGGGAGCTAACTATGGCTACACCTTC
TRBV7-2	TRBJ2-4	many	NA	CASSFSNIQYF	TGTGCCAGCAGCTTCTCTAACATTCAGTACTTC
TRBV2	TRBJ2-1	few	NA	CASSIKQGILSNEQFF	TGTGCCAGCAGCATTAAACAGGGCATCCTCTCCAATGAGCAGTTCTTC
TRBV3-1	TRBJ2-5	NA	NA	CASSQARGETQYF	TGTGCCAGCAGCCAAGCCAGAGGAGAGACCCAGTACTTC
TRBV6-2/TRBV6-3	TRBJ2-3	NA	NA	CASGPGLPYITDTQYF	TGTGCCAGCGGACCGGGACTTCCTTACATCACAGATACGCAGTATTTT
TRBV11-2	TRBJ1-1	NA	NA	CASSLVTGTEAFF	TGTGCCAGCAGCTTAGTTACGGGGACTGAAGCTTTCTTT
TRBV12-3/TRBV12-4	TRBJ2-7	many	TRBD2	CASRLAGGPGEQYF	TGTGCCAGCAGACTAGCGGGGGGGCCCGGCGAGCAGTACTTC
TRBV20-1	TRBJ1-4	NA	NA	CSARDRSGTPNGEKLFF	TGCAGTGCTAGAGATCGTTCTGGGACACCCAACGGTGAAAAACTGTTTTTT
TRBV5-1	TRBJ2-1	few	NA	CASSLSVYYNEQFF	TGCGCCAGCAGCCTTAGCGTCTACTACAATGAGCAGTTCTTC
TRBV5-1	TRBJ1-1	few	NA	CASSPMAGATSTEAFF	TGCGCCAGCAGCCCCATGGCAGGGGCGACGAGCACTGAAGCTTTCTTT
TRBV10-3	TRBJ2-7	few	NA	CAISDSLDSHEQYF	TGTGCCATCAGTGATTCCTTGGACAGCCACGAGCAGTACTTC
TRBV15	TRBJ1-5	many	TRBD1	CATSRTGDSNQPQHF	TGTGCCACCAGCAGGACAGGGGATAGCAATCAGCCCCAGCATTTT
TRBV5-5	TRBJ2-7	few	NA	CASSPRFDYEQYF	TGTGCCAGCAGCCCCCGCTTCGACTACGAGCAGTACTTC
TRBV12-3/TRBV12-4	TRBJ2-5	NA	TRBD2	CASSPEAGGPETQYF	TGTGCCAGCAGTCCCGAAGCGGGGGGGCCGGAGACCCAGTACTTC